The 5 T cell receptor beta chains below come from one sample, sequenced in a study of OX40 agonist ivuxolimab in advanced cancers. TCRdb keeps only in-frame clones here, not all; method: immunoSEQ multiplex PCR. Here the sample spans roughly 74,000 clones, approximately 95% being singletons. This specimen consisted of CD4+ or CD8+ T cells sorted from blood, obtained in a trial of the OX40 agonist ivuxolimab. These receptors came from an adult with an advanced solid tumor such as melanoma, head and neck, liver or kidney cancer.

The chain recombines TRBV5-1 with TRBJ1-3, with D uncertain. V was pared by 0 bases and J by 2 bases, with 6 bases between. Per the germline V gene, CDR1 is SGHRS and CDR2 is YFSETQ. This CDR3 region has 14 residues. In DNA form, the CDR3 reads TGCGCCAGCAGCTTGGATCAAGCTGGAAACACCATATATTTT. Translating gives CASSLDQAGNTIYF. Combining the CDR3 with reference TRBV5-1 and TRBJ1-3 gives the whole variable domain KAGVTQTPRYLIKTRGQQVTLSCSPISGHRSVSWYQQTPGQGLQFLFEYFSETQRNKGNFPGRFSGRQFSNSRSEMNVSTLELGDSALYLCASSLDQAGNTIYFGEGSWLTVV.

V gene TRBV4-3 combines with J gene TRBJ1-1; 8 nucleotides line up with TRBD1. CDR1 LGHNA and CDR2 YSLEER come from the germline V gene. The V and J ends lost 2 bases and 7 bases, in that order; junction bases with no gene match: 6. The CDR3 covers 14 residues. The CDR3 spells CASSQSQGALEAFF. CDR3 in DNA: TGCGCCAGCAGCCAAAGCCAGGGGGCCCTTGAAGCTTTCTTT.

The rearrangement joins TRBV15 to TRBJ2-1; D ambiguous. Trimming cost V 1 base and J 6 bases, with 10 bases left between them. Germline V gene data show CDR1 as LNHNV and CDR2 as YYDKDF (reference sequence). The CDR3 sequence is 14 residues long. This CDR3 reads CATSRVIGSNEQFF. In DNA form, the CDR3 reads TGTGCCACCAGCAGAGTGATCGGTTCCAATGAGCAGTTCTTC.

The chain joins TRBV7-8 to TRBJ2-1; 8 bases fit TRBD1. There are 13 residues in the CDR3. The V segment lost 3 bases and the J segment 10 bases; nucleotides outside the gene matches: 5. Germline CDR1 and CDR2: SGHVS and FQNEAQ. CDR3 sequence: CASSFSQGAEQFF. The CDR3, as DNA: TGTGCCAGCAGCTTTTCCCAGGGGGCCGAGCAGTTCTTC. The complete variable domain, with remaining parts taken from reference TRBV7-8 and TRBJ2-1, reads GAGVSQSPRYKVAKRGQDVALRCDPISGHVSLFWYQQALGQGPEFLTYFQNEAQLDKSGLPSDRFFAERPEGSVSTLKIQRTQQEDSAVYLCASSFSQGAEQFFGPGTRLTVL.

This clone has only one observation. The J gene is TRBJ1-1, the V gene TRBV28; D not certain. CDR3 length: 15 residues. CDR1 and CDR2 from the germline V gene are MDHEN and SYDVKM. V dropped 10 bases and J dropped 0 bases, with 18 bases sitting between them. CDR3 in amino acids: CATSKPKLLNTEAFF. For the CDR3, the DNA is TGTGCCACCTCAAAGCCGAAGTTATTGAACACTGAAGCTTTCTTT.